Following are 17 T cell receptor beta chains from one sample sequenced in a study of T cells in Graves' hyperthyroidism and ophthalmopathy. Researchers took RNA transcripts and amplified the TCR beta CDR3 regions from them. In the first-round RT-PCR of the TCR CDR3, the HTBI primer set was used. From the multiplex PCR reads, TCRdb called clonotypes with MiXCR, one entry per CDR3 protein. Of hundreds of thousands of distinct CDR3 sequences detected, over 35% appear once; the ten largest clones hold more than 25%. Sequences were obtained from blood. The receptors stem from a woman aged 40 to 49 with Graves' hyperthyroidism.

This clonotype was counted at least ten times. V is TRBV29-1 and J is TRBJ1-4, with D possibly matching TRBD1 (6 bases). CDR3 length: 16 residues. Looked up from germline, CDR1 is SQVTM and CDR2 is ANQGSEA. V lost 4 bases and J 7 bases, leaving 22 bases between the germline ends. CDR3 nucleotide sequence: TGCAGCGTTGCCGGGGGCGAGTTACGGTTTAGTGAAAAACTGTTTTTT. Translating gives CSVAGGELRFSEKLFF.

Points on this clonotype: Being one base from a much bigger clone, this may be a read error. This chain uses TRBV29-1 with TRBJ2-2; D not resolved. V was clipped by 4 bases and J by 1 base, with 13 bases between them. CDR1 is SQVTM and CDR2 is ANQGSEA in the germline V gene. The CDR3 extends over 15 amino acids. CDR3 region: CSVADSRLNTGELFF. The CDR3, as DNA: TGCAGCGTTGCCGATAGCAGACTGAACACCGGGGAGCTGTTTTTT.

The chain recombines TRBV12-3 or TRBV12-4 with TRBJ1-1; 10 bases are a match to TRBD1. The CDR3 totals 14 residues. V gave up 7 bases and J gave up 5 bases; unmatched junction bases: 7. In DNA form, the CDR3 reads TGTGCCAGCACCTCGGGACAGGGGATAACTGAAGCTTTCTTT. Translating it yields CASTSGQGITEAFF.

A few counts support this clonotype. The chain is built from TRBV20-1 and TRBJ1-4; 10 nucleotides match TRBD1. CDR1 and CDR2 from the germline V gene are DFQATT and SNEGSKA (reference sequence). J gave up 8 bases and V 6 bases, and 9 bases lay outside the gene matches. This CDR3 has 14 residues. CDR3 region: CSAPDRGSNEKLFF. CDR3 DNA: TGCAGTGCGCCGGACAGGGGGAGTAACGAAAAACTGTTTTTT.

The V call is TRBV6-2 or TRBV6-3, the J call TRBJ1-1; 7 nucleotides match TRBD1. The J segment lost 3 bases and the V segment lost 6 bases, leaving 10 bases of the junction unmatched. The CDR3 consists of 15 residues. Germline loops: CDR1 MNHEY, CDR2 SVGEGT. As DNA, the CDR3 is TGTGCCAGCAGACATGACAGGGAGTTCGACACTGAAGCTTTCTTT. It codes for CASRHDREFDTEAFF.

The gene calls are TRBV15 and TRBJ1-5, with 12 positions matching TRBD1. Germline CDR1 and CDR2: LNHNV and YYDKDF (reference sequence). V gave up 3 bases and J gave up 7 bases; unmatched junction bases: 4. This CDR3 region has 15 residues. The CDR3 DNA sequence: TGTGCCACCAGCAGCGGGACAGGGGGCGGGCAGCCCCAGCATTTT. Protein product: CATSSGTGGGQPQHF.

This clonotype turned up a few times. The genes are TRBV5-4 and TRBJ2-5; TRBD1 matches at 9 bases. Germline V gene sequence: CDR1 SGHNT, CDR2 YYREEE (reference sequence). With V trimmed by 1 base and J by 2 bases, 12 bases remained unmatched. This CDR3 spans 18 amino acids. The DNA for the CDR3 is TGTGCCAGCAGCTTGCCGACCCGGACAGGGGTTGATCAAGAGACCCAGTACTTC. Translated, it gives CASSLPTRTGVDQETQYF.

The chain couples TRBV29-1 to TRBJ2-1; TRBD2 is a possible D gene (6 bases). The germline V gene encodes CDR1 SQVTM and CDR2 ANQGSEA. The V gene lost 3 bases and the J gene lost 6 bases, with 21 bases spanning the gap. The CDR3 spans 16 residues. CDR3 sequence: CSVDLLGGVGANEQFF. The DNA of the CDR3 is TGCAGCGTTGATTTGTTGGGCGGGGTAGGCGCCAATGAGCAGTTCTTC.

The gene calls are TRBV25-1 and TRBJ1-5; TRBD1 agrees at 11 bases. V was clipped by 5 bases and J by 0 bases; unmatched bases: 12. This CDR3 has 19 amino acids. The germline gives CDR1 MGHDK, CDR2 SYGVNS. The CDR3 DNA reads TGTGCCAGCAGTCCCGGACAGGGGGCCTCGTTTTATAGCAATCAGCCCCAGCATTTT. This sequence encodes CASSPGQGASFYSNQPQHF.

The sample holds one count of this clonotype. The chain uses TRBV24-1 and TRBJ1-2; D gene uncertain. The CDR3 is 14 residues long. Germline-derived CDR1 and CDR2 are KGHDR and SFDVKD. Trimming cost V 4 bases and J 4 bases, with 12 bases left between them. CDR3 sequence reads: CATSESRRGYGYTF. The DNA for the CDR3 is TGTGCCACCAGTGAAAGCCGGCGCGGCTATGGCTACACCTTC.

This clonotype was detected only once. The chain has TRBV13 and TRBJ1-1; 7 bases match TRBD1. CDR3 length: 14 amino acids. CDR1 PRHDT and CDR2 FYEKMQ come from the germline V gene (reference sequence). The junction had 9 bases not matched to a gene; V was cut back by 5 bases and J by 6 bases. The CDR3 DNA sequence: TGTGCCAGCAGCGCGATGACAGGGTCCGCTGAAGCTTTCTTT. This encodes CASSAMTGSAEAFF.

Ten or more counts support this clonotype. This chain's CDR3 is CASPFSGYGSYEQYF. The CDR3 nucleotides are TGTGCCAGTCCTTTTAGCGGGTATGGATCCTACGAGCAGTACTTC. This chain links TRBV19 with TRBJ2-7; 7 bases are a match to TRBD2. CDR1 is LNHDA, CDR2 SQIVND, per germline (reference sequence). This CDR3 spans 15 amino acids. V shed 8 bases, J shed 1 base, and the junction held 11 bases outside the gene matches. Supplemented by reference TRBV19 and TRBJ2-7, the full variable domain reads DGGITQSPKYLFRKEGQNVTLSCEQNLNHDAMYWYRQDPGQGLRLIYYSQIVNDFQKGDIAEGYSVSREKKESFPLTVTSAQKNPTAFYLCASPFSGYGSYEQYFGPGTRLTVT.

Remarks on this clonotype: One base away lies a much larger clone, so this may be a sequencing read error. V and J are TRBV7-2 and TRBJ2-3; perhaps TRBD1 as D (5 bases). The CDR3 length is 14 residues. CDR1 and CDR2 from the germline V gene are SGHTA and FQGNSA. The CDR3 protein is CASGLSQGGDTQYF. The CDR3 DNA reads TGTGCCAGCGGCTTAAGTCAGGGTGGAGATACGCAGTATTTT.

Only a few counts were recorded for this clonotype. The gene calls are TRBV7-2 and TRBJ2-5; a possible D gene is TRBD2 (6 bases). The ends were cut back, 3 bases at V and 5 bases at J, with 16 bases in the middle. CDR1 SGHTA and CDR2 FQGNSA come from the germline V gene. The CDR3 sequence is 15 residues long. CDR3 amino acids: CASSLVNTGGETQYF. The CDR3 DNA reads TGTGCCAGCAGCTTGGTAAATACAGGAGGGGAGACCCAGTACTTC.

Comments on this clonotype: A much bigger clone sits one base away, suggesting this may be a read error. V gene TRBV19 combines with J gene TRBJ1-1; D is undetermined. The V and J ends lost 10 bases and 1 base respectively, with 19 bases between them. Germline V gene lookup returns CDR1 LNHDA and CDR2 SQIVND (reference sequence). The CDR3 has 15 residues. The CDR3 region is CATHSTKGWNTEAFF. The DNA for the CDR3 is TGTGCCACCCACAGCACGAAGGGCTGGAACACTGAAGCTTTCTTT.

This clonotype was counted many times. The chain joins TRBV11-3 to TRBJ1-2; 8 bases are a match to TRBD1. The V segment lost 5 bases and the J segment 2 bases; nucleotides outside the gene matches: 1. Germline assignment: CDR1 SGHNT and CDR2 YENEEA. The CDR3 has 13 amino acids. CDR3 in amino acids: CASSHRGNYGYTF. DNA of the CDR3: TGTGCCAGCAGCCACAGGGGGAACTATGGCTACACCTTC. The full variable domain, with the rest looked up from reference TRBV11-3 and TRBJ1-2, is EAGVVQSPRYKIIEKKQPVAFWCNPISGHNTLYWYLQNLGQGPELLIRYENEEAVDDSQLPKDRFSAERLKGVDSTLKIQPAELGDSAVYLCASSHRGNYGYTFGSGTRLTVV.

The CDR3 sequence: CASSYSRDRGNEQYF. The CDR3 DNA reads TGTGCCAGCAGTTACTCGAGGGACAGGGGGAACGAGCAGTACTTC. This chain connects TRBV6-5 to TRBJ2-7, with 11 bases matching TRBD1. Per germline, CDR1 MNHEY and CDR2 SVGAGI. This CDR3 spans 15 amino acids. The V segment lost 0 bases and the J segment 5 bases; nucleotides outside the gene matches: 3.